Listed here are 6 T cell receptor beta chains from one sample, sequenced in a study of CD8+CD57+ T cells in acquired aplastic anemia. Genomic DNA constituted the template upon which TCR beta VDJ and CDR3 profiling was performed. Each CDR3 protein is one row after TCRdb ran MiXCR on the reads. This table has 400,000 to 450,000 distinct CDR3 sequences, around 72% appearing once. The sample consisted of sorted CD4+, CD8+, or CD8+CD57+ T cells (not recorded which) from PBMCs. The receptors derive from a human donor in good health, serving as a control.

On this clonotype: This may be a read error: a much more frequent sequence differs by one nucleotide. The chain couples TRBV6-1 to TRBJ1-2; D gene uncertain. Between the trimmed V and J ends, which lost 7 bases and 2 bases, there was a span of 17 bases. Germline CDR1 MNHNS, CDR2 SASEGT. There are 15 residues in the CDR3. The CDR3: CASTTLLTVNYGYTF. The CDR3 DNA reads TGTGCCAGCACGACCCTCCTAACAGTAAACTATGGCTACACCTTC.

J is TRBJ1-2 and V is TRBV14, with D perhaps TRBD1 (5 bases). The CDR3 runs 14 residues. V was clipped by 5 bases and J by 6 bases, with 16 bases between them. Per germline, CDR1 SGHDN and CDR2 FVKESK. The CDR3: CASSLEAGGNGYTF. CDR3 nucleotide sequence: TGTGCCAGCAGCTTGGAAGCTGGGGGTAATGGCTACACCTTC.

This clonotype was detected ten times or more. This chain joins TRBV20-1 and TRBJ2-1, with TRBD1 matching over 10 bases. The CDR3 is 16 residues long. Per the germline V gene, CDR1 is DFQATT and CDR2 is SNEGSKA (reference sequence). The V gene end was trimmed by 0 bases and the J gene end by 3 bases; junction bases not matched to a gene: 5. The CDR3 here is CSARDLRTGGYNEQFF. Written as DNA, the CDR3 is TGCAGTGCTAGAGATCTCAGGACAGGGGGCTACAATGAGCAGTTCTTC.

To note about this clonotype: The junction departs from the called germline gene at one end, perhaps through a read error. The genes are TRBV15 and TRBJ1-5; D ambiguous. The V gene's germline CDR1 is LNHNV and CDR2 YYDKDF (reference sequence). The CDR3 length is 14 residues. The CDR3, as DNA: TGTGCCACCAGCAGAGCAGCACACAATCAGCCCCACCACTTT. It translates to CATSRAAHNQPHHF. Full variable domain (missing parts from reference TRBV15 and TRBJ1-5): DAMVIQNPRYQVTQFGKPVTLSCSQTLNHNVMYWYQQKSSQAPKLLFHYYDKDFNNEADTPDNFQSRRPNTSFCFLDIRSPGLGDTAMYLCATSRAAHNQPHHFGDGTRLSIL.

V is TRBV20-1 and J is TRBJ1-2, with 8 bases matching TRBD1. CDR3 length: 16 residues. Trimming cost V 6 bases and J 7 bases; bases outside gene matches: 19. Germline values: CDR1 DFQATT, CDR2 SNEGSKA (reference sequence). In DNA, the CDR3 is TGCAGTGCAGGAGGATTGGACAGGGCCAGTCCGGGTGGCTACACCTTC. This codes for CSAGGLDRASPGGYTF.

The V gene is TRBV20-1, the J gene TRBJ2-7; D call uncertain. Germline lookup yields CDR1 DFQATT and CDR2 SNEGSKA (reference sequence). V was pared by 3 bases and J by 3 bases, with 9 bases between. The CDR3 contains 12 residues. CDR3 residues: CSASGRNYEQYF. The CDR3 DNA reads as TGCAGTGCTAGTGGTCGTAACTACGAGCAGTACTTC.